This T cell receptor beta chain was profiled in a study of T cell responses to AZD1222 COVID-19 vaccine. Sequencing used immunoSEQ multiplex PCR; TCRdb keeps in-frame clones, though not all of them. The data contain about 130,000 clones, approximately 83% of them singletons. The material was peripheral blood, obtained on day 0 of AZD1222 vaccination. The source of this sequence is an adult in good health.

The CDR3 DNA reads as TGTGCCAGCAGCCAACGGGAGGGAGTCGATACGCAGTATTTT. This encodes CASSQREGVDTQYF. This chain joins TRBV14 and TRBJ2-3; 8 positions agree with TRBD2. In germline, CDR1 is SGHDN, CDR2 FVKESK. J lost 6 bases, V lost 2 bases, and 4 bases had no gene match. The CDR3 sequence is 14 residues long.